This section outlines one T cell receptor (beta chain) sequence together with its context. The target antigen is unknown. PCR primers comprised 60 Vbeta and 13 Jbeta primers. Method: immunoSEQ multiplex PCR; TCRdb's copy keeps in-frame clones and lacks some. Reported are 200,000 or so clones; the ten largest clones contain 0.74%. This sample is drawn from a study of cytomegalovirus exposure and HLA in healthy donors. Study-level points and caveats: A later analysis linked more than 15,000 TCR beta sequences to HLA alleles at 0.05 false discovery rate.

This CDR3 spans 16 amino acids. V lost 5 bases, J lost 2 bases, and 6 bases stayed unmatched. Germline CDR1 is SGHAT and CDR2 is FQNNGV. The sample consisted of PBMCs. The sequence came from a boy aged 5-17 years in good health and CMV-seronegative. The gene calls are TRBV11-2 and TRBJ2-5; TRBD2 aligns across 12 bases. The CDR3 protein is CASSLTSGGIQETQYF. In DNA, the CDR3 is TGTGCCAGCAGCCTTACTAGCGGGGGGATACAAGAGACCCAGTACTTC.